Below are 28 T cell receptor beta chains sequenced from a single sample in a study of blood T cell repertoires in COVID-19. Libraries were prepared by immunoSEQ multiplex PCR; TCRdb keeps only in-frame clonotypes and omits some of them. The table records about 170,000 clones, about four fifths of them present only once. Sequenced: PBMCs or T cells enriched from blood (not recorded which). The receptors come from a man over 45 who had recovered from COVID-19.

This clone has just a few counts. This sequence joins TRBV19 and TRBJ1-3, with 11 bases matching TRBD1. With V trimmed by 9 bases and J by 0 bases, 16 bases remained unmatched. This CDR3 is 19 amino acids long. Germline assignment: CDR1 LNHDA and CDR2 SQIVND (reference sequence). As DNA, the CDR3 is TGTGCCAGCAAAGACCAGGGACAGGGGGTACTCTCCTCTGGAAACACCATATATTTT. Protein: CASKDQGQGVLSSGNTIYF.

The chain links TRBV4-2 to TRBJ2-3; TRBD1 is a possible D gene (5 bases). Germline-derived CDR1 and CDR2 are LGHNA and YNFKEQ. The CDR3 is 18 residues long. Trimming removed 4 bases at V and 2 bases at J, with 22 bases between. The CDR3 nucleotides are TGTGCCAGCAGCCGAGCCCTCCGGACGAAGGGGTACACAGATACGCAGTATTTT. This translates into CASSRALRTKGYTDTQYF.

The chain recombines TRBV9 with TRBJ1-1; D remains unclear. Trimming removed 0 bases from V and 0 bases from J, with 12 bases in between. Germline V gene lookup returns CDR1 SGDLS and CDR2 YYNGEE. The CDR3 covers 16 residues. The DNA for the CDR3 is TGTGCCAGCAGCGTAGAGGCAGACATCATGAACACTGAAGCTTTCTTT. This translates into CASSVEADIMNTEAFF.

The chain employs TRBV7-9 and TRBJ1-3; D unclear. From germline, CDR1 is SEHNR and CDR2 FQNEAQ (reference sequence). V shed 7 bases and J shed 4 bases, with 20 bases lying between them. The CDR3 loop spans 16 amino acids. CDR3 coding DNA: TGTGCCAGCATTTCGCCCCCCGGAGGGCTCGGAAACACCATATATTTT. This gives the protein CASISPPGGLGNTIYF.

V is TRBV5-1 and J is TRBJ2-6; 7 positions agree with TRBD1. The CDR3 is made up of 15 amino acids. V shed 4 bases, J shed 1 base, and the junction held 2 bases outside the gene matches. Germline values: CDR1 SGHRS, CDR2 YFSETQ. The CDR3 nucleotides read TGCGCCAGCAGCGTCAGGGGGTCTGGGGCCAACGTCCTGACTTTC. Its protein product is CASSVRGSGANVLTF.

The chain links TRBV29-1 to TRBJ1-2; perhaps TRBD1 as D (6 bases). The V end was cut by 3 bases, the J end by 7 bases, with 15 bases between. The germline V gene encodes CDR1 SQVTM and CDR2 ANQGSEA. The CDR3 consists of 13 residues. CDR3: CSVDPPGDGGYTF. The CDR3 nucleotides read TGCAGCGTTGACCCCCCAGGGGATGGTGGCTACACCTTC. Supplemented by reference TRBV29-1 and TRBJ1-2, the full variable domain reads SAVISQKPSRDICQRGTSLTIQCQVDSQVTMMFWYRQQPGQSLTLIATANQGSEATYESGFVIDKFPISRPNLTFSTLTVSNMSPEDSSIYLCSVDPPGDGGYTFGSGTRLTVV.

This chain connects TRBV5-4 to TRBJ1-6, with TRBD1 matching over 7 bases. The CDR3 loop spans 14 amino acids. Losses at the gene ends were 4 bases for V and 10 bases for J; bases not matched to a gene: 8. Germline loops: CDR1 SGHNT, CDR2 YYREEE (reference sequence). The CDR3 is CASSLGQAGSPLHF. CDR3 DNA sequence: TGTGCCAGCAGCCTTGGACAGGCGGGGTCACCCCTCCACTTT.

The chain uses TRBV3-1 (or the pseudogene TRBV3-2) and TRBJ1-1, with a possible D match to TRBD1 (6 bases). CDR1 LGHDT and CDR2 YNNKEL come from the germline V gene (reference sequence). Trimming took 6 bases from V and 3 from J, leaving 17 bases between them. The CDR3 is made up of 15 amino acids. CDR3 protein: CASRPERGGYTEAFF. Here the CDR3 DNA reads TGTGCCAGCAGGCCGGAAAGGGGGGGCTACACTGAAGCTTTCTTT.

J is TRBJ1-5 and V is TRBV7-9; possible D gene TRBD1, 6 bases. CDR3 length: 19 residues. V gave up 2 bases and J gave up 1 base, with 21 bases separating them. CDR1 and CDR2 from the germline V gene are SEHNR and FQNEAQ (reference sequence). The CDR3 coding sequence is TGTGCCAGCAGCTTAAGTGGCAGGGGTTTGGGTTGGAGCAATCAGCCCCAGCATTTT. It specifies CASSLSGRGLGWSNQPQHF.

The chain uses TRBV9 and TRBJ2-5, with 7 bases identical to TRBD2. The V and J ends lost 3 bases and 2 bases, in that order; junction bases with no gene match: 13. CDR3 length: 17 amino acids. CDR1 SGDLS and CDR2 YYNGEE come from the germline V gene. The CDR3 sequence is CASSASLSGEPQETQYF. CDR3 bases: TGTGCCAGCAGCGCCTCTTTAAGCGGGGAGCCACAAGAGACCCAGTACTTC.

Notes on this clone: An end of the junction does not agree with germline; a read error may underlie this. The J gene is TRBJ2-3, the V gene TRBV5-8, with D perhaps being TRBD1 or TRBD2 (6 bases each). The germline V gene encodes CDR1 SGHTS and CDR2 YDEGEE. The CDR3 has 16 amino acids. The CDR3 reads CASGLAGQGLTDTQYF. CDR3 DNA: TGTGCCAGCGGCTTGGCGGGGCAGGGGCTCACAGATACGCAGTATTTT.

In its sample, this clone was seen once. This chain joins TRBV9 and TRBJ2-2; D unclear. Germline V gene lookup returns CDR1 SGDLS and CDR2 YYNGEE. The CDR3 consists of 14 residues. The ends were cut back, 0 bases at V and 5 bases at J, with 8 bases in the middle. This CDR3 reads CASSVGSETGELFF. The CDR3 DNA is TGTGCCAGCAGCGTAGGATCAGAAACCGGGGAGCTGTTTTTT.

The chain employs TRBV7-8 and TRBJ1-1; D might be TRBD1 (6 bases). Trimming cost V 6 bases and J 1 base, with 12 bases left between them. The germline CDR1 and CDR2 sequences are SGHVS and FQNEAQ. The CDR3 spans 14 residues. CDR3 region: CASRNAGANTEAFF. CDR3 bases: TGTGCCAGCAGGAACGCGGGGGCGAACACTGAAGCTTTCTTT.

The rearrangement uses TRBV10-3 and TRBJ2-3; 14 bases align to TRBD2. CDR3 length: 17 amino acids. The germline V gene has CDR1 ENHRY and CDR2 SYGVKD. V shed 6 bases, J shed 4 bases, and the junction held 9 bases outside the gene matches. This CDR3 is CAISGFGTSGGPDTQYF. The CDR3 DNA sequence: TGTGCCATCAGCGGCTTTGGGACTAGCGGGGGCCCAGATACGCAGTATTTT.

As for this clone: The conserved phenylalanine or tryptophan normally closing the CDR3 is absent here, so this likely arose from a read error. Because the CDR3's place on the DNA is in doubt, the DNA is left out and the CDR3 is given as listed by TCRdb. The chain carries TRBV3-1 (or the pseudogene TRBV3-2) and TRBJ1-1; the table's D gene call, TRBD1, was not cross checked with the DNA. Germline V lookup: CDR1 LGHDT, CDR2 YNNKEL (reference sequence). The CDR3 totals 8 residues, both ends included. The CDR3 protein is CASSQDQG.

CDR3 sequence (DNA): TGTGCCAGTAGTATTTTATCGGCTAACTATGGCTACACCTTC. This translates into CASSILSANYGYTF. The V call is TRBV19, the J call TRBJ1-2; D not certain. The germline V gene has CDR1 LNHDA and CDR2 SQIVND (reference sequence). V lost 3 bases, J lost 0 bases, and 8 bases lay in between. CDR3 length equals 14 residues.

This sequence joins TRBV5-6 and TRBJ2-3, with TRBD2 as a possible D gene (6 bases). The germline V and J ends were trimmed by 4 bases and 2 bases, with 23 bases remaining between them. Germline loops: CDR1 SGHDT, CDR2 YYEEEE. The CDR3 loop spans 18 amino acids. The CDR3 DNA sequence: TGTGCCAGCAGCCCTTATACCGGTTTAGCGGAACCCACAGATACGCAGTATTTT. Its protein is CASSPYTGLAEPTDTQYF.

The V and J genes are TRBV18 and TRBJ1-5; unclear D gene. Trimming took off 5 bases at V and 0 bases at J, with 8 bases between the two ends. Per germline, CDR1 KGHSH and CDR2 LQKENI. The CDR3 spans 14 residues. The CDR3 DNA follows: TGTGCCAGCTCAAATCAGGATAGCAATCAGCCCCAGCATTTT. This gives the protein CASSNQDSNQPQHF. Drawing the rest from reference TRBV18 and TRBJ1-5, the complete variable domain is NAGVMQNPRHLVRRRGQEARLRCSPMKGHSHVYWYRQLPEEGLKFMVYLQKENIIDESGMPKERFSAEFPKEGPSILRIQQVVRGDSAAYFCASSNQDSNQPQHFGDGTRLSIL.

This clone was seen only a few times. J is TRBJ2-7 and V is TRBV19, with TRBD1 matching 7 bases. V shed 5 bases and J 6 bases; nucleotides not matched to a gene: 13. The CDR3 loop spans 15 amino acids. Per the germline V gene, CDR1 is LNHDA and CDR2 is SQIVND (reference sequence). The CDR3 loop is CASSYSDRAMSEQYF. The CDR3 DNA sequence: TGTGCCAGTAGTTATTCAGACAGGGCCATGAGCGAGCAGTACTTC.

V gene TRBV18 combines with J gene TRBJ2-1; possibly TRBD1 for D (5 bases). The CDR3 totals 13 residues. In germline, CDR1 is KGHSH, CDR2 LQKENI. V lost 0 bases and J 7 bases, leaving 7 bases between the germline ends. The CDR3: CASSPPPGNEQFF. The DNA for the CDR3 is TGTGCCAGCTCACCACCGCCAGGGAATGAGCAGTTCTTC.

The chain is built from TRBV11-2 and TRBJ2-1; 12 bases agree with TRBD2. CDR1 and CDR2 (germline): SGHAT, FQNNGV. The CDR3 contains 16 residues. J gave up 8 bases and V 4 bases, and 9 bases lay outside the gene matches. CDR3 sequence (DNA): TGTGCCAGCAGCTCCAACCTAGCGGGGGGGCGGGATGAGCAGTTCTTC. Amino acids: CASSSNLAGGRDEQFF.

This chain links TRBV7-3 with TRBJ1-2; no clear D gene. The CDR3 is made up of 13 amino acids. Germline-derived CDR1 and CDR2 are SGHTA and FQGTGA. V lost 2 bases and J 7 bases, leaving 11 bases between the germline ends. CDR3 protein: CASSLQSGGGYTF. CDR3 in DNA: TGTGCCAGCAGCTTACAATCCGGAGGTGGCTACACCTTC.

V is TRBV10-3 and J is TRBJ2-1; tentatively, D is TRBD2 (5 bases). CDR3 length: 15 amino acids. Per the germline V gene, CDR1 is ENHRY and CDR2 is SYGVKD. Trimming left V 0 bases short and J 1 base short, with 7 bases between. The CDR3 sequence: CAISESADSYNEQFF. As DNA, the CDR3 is TGTGCCATCAGTGAGTCAGCGGATTCCTACAATGAGCAGTTCTTC.

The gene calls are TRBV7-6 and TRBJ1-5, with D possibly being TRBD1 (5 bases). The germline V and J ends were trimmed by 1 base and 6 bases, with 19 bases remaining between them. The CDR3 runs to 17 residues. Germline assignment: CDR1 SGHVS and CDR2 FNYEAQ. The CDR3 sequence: CASSLDSGFTRSQPQHF. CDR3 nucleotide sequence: TGTGCCAGCAGCTTAGACTCAGGGTTCACGAGGAGTCAGCCCCAGCATTTT.

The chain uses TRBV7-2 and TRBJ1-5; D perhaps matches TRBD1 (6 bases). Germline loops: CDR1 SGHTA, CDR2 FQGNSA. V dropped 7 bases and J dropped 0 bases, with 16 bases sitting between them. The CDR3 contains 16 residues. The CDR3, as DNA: TGTGCCAGCACCCGCGACCCAGGGGTTAGCAATCAGCCCCAGCATTTT. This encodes CASTRDPGVSNQPQHF.

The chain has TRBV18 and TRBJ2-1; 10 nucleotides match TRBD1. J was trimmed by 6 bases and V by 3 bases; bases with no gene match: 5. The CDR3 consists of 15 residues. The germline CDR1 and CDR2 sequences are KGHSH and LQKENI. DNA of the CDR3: TGTGCCAGCTCACCGCTTGGACAGGGGGGCAATGAGCAGTTCTTC. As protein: CASSPLGQGGNEQFF.

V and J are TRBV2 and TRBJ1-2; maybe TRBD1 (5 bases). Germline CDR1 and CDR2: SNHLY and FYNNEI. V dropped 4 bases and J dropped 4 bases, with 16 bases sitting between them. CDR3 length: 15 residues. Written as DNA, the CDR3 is TGTGCCAGCAGTGCGATTAACAGGCCAAGCTATGGCTACACCTTC. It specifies CASSAINRPSYGYTF.

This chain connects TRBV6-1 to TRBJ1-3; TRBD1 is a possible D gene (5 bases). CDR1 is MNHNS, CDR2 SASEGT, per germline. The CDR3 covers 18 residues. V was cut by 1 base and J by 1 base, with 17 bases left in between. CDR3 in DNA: TGTGCCAGCAGTGAAGTTCCACGGGGGGTAGGATCTGGAAACACCATATATTTT. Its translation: CASSEVPRGVGSGNTIYF.